Below are 32 T cell receptor beta chains sequenced from a single sample in a study of blood T cell repertoires in COVID-19. TCRdb's copy holds only in-frame clones and misses some; the assay was immunoSEQ multiplex PCR. The sample contains 200,000 or so clones, about 85% of which appear only once. The source material was peripheral blood. These receptors originate from a man in his 70s with active or convalescent COVID-19.

The chain has TRBV5-4 and TRBJ2-1, with 12 positions matching TRBD2. This CDR3 spans 16 amino acids. J was trimmed by 3 bases and V by 0 bases; bases with no gene match: 1. The germline gives CDR1 SGHNT, CDR2 YYREEE (reference sequence). For the CDR3, the DNA is TGTGCCAGCAGCTTGGGACTAGCGGGGGACTACAATGAGCAGTTCTTC. Translation gives CASSLGLAGDYNEQFF. The variable domain in full, completed from reference TRBV5-4 and TRBJ2-1, reads ETGVTQSPTHLIKTRGQQVTLRCSSQSGHNTVSWYQQALGQGPQFIFQYYREEENGRGNFPPRFSGLQFPNYSSELNVNALELDDSALYLCASSLGLAGDYNEQFFGPGTRLTVL.

The genes are TRBV7-8 and TRBJ2-7; possibly TRBD2 for D (7 bases). Trimming took 2 bases from V and 6 from J, leaving 8 bases between them. Germline CDR1 and CDR2: SGHVS and FQNEAQ. This CDR3 spans 12 amino acids. The chain's CDR3 is CASSLRGGEQYF. The DNA for the CDR3 is TGTGCCAGCAGCTTAAGGGGGGGCGAGCAGTACTTC.

The rearrangement links TRBV24-1 to TRBJ2-5, with D possibly TRBD2 on 6 matching bases. This CDR3 spans 12 amino acids. The V and J ends lost 5 bases and 3 bases respectively, with 6 bases between them. CDR1 is KGHDR and CDR2 is SFDVKD in the germline V gene. CDR3 residues: CATSGGEETQYF. The CDR3 DNA sequence: TGTGCCACCAGTGGGGGGGAAGAGACCCAGTACTTC.

The chain is built from TRBV28 and TRBJ1-2; 8 bases agree with TRBD1. Germline lookup yields CDR1 MDHEN and CDR2 SYDVKM. This CDR3 contains 14 residues. J lost 5 bases, V lost 6 bases, and 8 bases had no gene match. The CDR3 DNA follows: TGTGCCAGCAGCCAGACAGGGGCTACATATGGCTACACCTTC. It is translated as CASSQTGATYGYTF.

This chain joins TRBV11-2 and TRBJ2-3; D remains unclear. Germline assignment: CDR1 SGHAT and CDR2 FQNNGV. The germline V and J ends were trimmed by 1 base and 6 bases, with 14 bases remaining between them. This CDR3 comprises 15 residues. CDR3 DNA: TGTGCCAGCAGCTTAGGAGTCGGGTGGCTTGATACGCAGTATTTT. This gives the protein CASSLGVGWLDTQYF.

The chain carries TRBV28 and TRBJ1-3; no clear D gene. Germline loops: CDR1 MDHEN, CDR2 SYDVKM. The V end lost 2 bases, the J end lost 0 bases, and 5 bases lay between the germline ends. CDR3 length: 14 amino acids. The CDR3 region is CASSLPVSGNTIYF. For the CDR3, the DNA is TGTGCCAGCAGTTTACCCGTCTCTGGAAACACCATATATTTT. The full variable domain, its missing parts supplied by reference TRBV28 and TRBJ1-3, is DVKVTQSSRYLVKRTGEKVFLECVQDMDHENMFWYRQDPGLGLRLIYFSYDVKMKEKGDIPEGYSVSREKKERFSLILESASTNQTSMYLCASSLPVSGNTIYFGEGSWLTVV.

This clone has just a few counts. The chain has TRBV28 and TRBJ1-2, with D maybe TRBD1 (5 bases). CDR1 and CDR2 (germline): MDHEN, SYDVKM. The CDR3 runs to 14 residues. The V end lost 2 bases, the J end lost 6 bases, and 13 bases lay between the germline ends. The CDR3 spells CASSLAIGGHGYTF. DNA for the CDR3: TGTGCCAGCAGTTTAGCTATCGGGGGACATGGCTACACCTTC.

V usage is TRBV9 and J usage is TRBJ2-5; D is possibly TRBD2 (5 bases). The CDR3 sequence is 14 residues long. V dropped 0 bases and J dropped 4 bases, with 10 bases sitting between them. Germline V gene sequence: CDR1 SGDLS, CDR2 YYNGEE. This CDR3 is CASSVDHRGETQYF. CDR3 in DNA: TGTGCCAGCAGCGTAGACCATCGGGGAGAGACCCAGTACTTC.

The chain combines TRBV3-1 (or the pseudogene TRBV3-2) with TRBJ1-2, with 8 bases fitting TRBD1. CDR1 and CDR2 (germline): LGHDT, YNNKEL (reference sequence). J lost 5 bases, V lost 2 bases, and 7 bases had no gene match. CDR3 length: 15 residues. This CDR3 reads CASSQLLGTGYGYTF. DNA for the CDR3: TGTGCCAGCAGCCAACTGCTCGGGACAGGTTATGGCTACACCTTC.

The chain recombines TRBV7-2 with TRBJ1-4; unclear D gene. The CDR3 is 15 amino acids. CDR1 is SGHTA and CDR2 is FQGNSA in the germline V gene. Between the trimmed V and J ends, which lost 0 bases and 5 bases, there was a span of 10 bases. CDR3 protein: CASSLAVGENEKLFF. The CDR3 coding sequence is TGTGCCAGCAGCTTAGCGGTCGGAGAGAATGAAAAACTGTTTTTT.

The rearrangement links TRBV21-1 to TRBJ1-3; TRBD1 is the table's D call, not checked against the DNA. TRBV21-1 has pseudogene status. The CDR3 length is 16 residues. CDR3 DNA sequence: TGTGCCAGCAGCAAACCGCCGGGACAGAGTGGAAACACCATATATTTT. Protein: CASSKPPGQSGNTIYF.

This clone appeared once. The rearrangement links TRBV10-2 to TRBJ1-5; D not resolved. The CDR3 consists of 13 residues. Per germline, CDR1 WSHSY and CDR2 SAAADI. V lost 2 bases, J lost 7 bases, and 9 bases lay in between. The DNA for the CDR3 is TGCGCCAGCAGTGAGAAGGTGGGCCAGCCCCAGCATTTT. The encoded protein is CASSEKVGQPQHF.

The J gene is TRBJ2-1, the V gene TRBV24-1; 11 nucleotides agree with TRBD1. The CDR3 spans 15 residues. Germline loops: CDR1 KGHDR, CDR2 SFDVKD. J gave up 8 bases and V 5 bases, and 7 bases lay outside the gene matches. CDR3 region: CATSGGTGGSDEQFF. The CDR3 region has the DNA TGTGCCACCAGTGGCGGGACAGGGGGTAGCGATGAGCAGTTCTTC.

This chain joins TRBV12-3 or TRBV12-4 and TRBJ1-2, with D hard to call. V was cut by 0 bases and J by 7 bases, with 9 bases left in between. The CDR3 extends over 13 amino acids. The CDR3 here is CASSLAPGFGYTF. Written as DNA, the CDR3 is TGTGCCAGCAGTTTAGCCCCGGGTTTTGGCTACACCTTC.

This chain joins TRBV5-4 and TRBJ2-5; tentatively, D is TRBD2 (5 bases). The CDR3 is made up of 14 amino acids. The germline V gene has CDR1 SGHNT and CDR2 YYREEE (reference sequence). Deletions cut 3 bases from V and 7 bases from J, with 16 bases between. CDR3: CASSYQASSGTQYF. CDR3 sequence (DNA): TGTGCCAGCAGCTACCAGGCTAGCTCAGGGACCCAGTACTTC. Using reference TRBV5-4 and TRBJ2-5 for the parts outside the CDR3, the full variable domain is ETGVTQSPTHLIKTRGQQVTLRCSSQSGHNTVSWYQQALGQGPQFIFQYYREEENGRGNFPPRFSGLQFPNYSSELNVNALELDDSALYLCASSYQASSGTQYFGPGTRLLVL.

The rearrangement links TRBV28 to TRBJ1-2, with a possible D match to TRBD1 (6 bases). The germline V gene encodes CDR1 MDHEN and CDR2 SYDVKM. The V end was cut by 11 bases, the J end by 5 bases, with 21 bases between. CDR3 length: 14 amino acids. CDR3 sequence: CAGTQGAPIYGYTF. The CDR3 nucleotides are TGTGCCGGAACACAGGGTGCCCCGATTTATGGCTACACCTTC.

V usage is TRBV19 and J usage is TRBJ2-7; TRBD1 is a possible D gene (6 bases). Trimming removed 5 bases at V and 2 bases at J, with 10 bases between. CDR1 is LNHDA, CDR2 SQIVND, per germline (reference sequence). The CDR3 has 13 amino acids. For the CDR3, the DNA is TGTGCCAGTAGTCCGGGACACCCCTACGAGCAGTACTTC. It encodes CASSPGHPYEQYF.

This chain connects TRBV7-2 to TRBJ2-2; 7 bases align to TRBD2. CDR1 is SGHTA and CDR2 is FQGNSA in the germline V gene. The V gene end was trimmed by 8 bases and the J gene end by 0 bases; junction bases not matched to a gene: 12. CDR3 size: 17 residues. CDR3 in amino acids: CASVRELALANTGELFF. The CDR3 DNA is TGTGCCAGCGTTAGGGAACTAGCGCTAGCGAACACCGGGGAGCTGTTTTTT.

The chain recombines TRBV7-2 with TRBJ2-1; TRBD1 agrees at 10 bases. The CDR3 is 15 residues long. The junction had 3 bases not matched to a gene; V was cut back by 3 bases and J by 4 bases. The V gene's germline CDR1 is SGHTA and CDR2 FQGNSA. The CDR3 here is CASSLTGGMYNEQFF. The CDR3 DNA reads as TGTGCCAGCAGCTTGACAGGGGGCATGTACAATGAGCAGTTCTTC.

J is TRBJ2-1 and V is TRBV24-1; D not certain. Trimming removed 2 bases from V and 8 bases from J, with 6 bases in between. CDR1 KGHDR and CDR2 SFDVKD come from the germline V gene. The CDR3 contains 12 residues. The CDR3 protein is CATSDWAHEQFF. As DNA, the CDR3 is TGTGCCACCAGTGATTGGGCCCATGAGCAGTTCTTC.

The rearrangement uses TRBV28 and TRBJ2-7, with D possibly being TRBD2 (6 bases). Germline CDR1 reads MDHEN; CDR2 reads SYDVKM. The CDR3 extends over 14 amino acids. Trimming cost V 3 bases and J 5 bases, with 14 bases left between them. For the CDR3, the DNA is TGTGCCAGCAGTTTGCTCCTAGCGAGGGACGAGCAGTACTTC. Its protein product is CASSLLLARDEQYF.

This clone was recorded only once. J is TRBJ1-1 and V is TRBV5-4; 7 bases map to TRBD1. The germline V gene has CDR1 SGHNT and CDR2 YYREEE (reference sequence). V dropped 4 bases and J dropped 7; count of bases not matched to a gene: 7. The CDR3 is made up of 13 amino acids. The CDR3: CASSHDRVLEAFF. CDR3 DNA: TGTGCCAGCAGCCACGACAGGGTCCTTGAAGCTTTCTTT.

The table lists this clone with a count of one. This chain joins TRBV9 and TRBJ2-1; the match to TRBD2 covers 9 bases. The CDR3 consists of 17 residues. With 3 bases clipped from V and 1 base from J, the junction kept 8 bases outside the gene matches. Germline V lookup: CDR1 SGDLS, CDR2 YYNGEE. In nucleotides, the CDR3 is TGTGCCAGCAGCGCCGTAGCGGGAGTGGGTTCCTACAATGAGCAGTTCTTC. It translates to CASSAVAGVGSYNEQFF.

This chain connects TRBV2 to TRBJ2-5, with TRBD2 as a possible D gene (6 bases). The CDR3 is made up of 13 amino acids. Germline values: CDR1 SNHLY, CDR2 FYNNEI. Between the trimmed V and J ends, which lost 5 bases and 2 bases, there was a span of 9 bases. CDR3 sequence: CASSPGEQETQYF. The CDR3 coding sequence is TGTGCCAGCAGTCCGGGGGAACAAGAGACCCAGTACTTC.

V and J are TRBV10-1 and TRBJ1-4; a weak D match, TRBD1 (5 bases). The CDR3 is 16 amino acids. V gave up 2 bases and J gave up 7 bases, with 17 bases separating them. The germline V gene encodes CDR1 WNHNN and CDR2 SYGVQD (reference sequence). CDR3 in amino acids: CASSEGGQGNGEKLFF. The CDR3 DNA follows: TGCGCCAGCAGTGAGGGTGGGCAGGGAAACGGTGAAAAACTGTTTTTT.

The chain is built from TRBV19 and TRBJ1-2, with unresolved D. Germline lookup yields CDR1 LNHDA and CDR2 SQIVND (reference sequence). The CDR3 has 14 amino acids. Trimming pared 7 bases from V and 2 bases from J, leaving 14 bases between. CDR3 amino acids: CASTSYQANYGYTF. In DNA form, the CDR3 reads TGTGCCAGTACGAGTTATCAAGCAAACTATGGCTACACCTTC.

This rearrangement joins TRBV4-1 to TRBJ2-5, with 9 bases fitting TRBD2. The CDR3 spans 15 residues. Looked up from germline, CDR1 is MGHRA and CDR2 is YSYEKL. J gave up 4 bases and V 3 bases, and 6 bases lay outside the gene matches. The CDR3 DNA is TGCGCCAGCAGCCAGAAGCCGGGACTAGCAGAGACCCAGTACTTC. It translates to CASSQKPGLAETQYF.

This clone was counted a few times. The chain carries TRBV6-6 and TRBJ1-4, with D uncertain. Germline lookup yields CDR1 MNHNY and CDR2 SVGAGI (reference sequence). CDR3 size: 11 residues. V was cut by 6 bases and J by 5 bases, with 4 bases left in between. Here the CDR3 reads CASRLNEKLFF. CDR3 in DNA: TGTGCCAGCAGACTCAATGAAAAACTGTTTTTT.

J is TRBJ2-7 and V is TRBV20-1; D is unresolved. V was clipped by 3 bases and J by 6 bases, with 9 bases between them. The germline V gene encodes CDR1 DFQATT and CDR2 SNEGSKA (reference sequence). The CDR3 has 11 residues. The CDR3 DNA reads as TGCAGTGCTAGTAAAGCTCCCGAGCAGTACTTC. Translated: CSASKAPEQYF.

The rearrangement joins TRBV3-1 (or the pseudogene TRBV3-2) to TRBJ2-3; 11 positions match TRBD2. The CDR3 extends over 16 amino acids. Trimming at V came to 4 bases and at J to 1 base, leaving 4 bases not matched to a gene. In germline, CDR1 is LGHDT, CDR2 YNNKEL (reference sequence). Written as DNA, the CDR3 is TGTGCCAGCAGCCCTGGGACTAGCGGCCGCACAGATACGCAGTATTTT. Protein: CASSPGTSGRTDTQYF.

V and J are TRBV28 and TRBJ1-2; 7 bases fit TRBD1. The CDR3 loop spans 15 amino acids. With V trimmed by 6 bases and J by 3 bases, 10 bases remained unmatched. Germline V gene data show CDR1 as MDHEN and CDR2 as SYDVKM. CDR3 coding DNA: TGTGCCAGCAGGCGAGACAGGGCCTTGCACTATGGCTACACCTTC. Its translation: CASRRDRALHYGYTF.

The chain recombines TRBV19 with TRBJ1-3, with D possibly TRBD1 on 5 matching bases. Germline assignment: CDR1 LNHDA and CDR2 SQIVND (reference sequence). Trimming removed 2 bases from V and 2 bases from J, with 10 bases in between. This CDR3 is built from 15 residues. CDR3 residues: CASSISGGTGNTIYF. The CDR3 nucleotides read TGTGCCAGTAGTATATCCGGGGGGACTGGAAACACCATATATTTT.